What follows describes a single TCR beta chain. The record originates from a study of blood T cell repertoires in COVID-19. On the study more broadly: The United States, Italy and Spain provided the acute and convalescent COVID-19 samples. Sample material is recorded as cDNA or gDNA derived from T cells, B-cell-depleted T cells, or PBMCs.

Authors' analysis steps: Reference gene primers were amplified, and this amplification served to estimate nucleated cell counts. Profiled with immunoSEQ multiplex PCR; TCRdb holds only in-frame clones, not every one. Clone size and the V and J calls come from that table; the DNA yielded D and trimming. This repertoire shows about 250,000 clones, approximately 90% found once; its top ten account for 3% to 3.5%. The CDR3 has 17 residues. Per the germline V gene, CDR1 is ENHRY and CDR2 is SYGVKD. V was pared by 2 bases and J by 7 bases, with 12 bases of the junction left unmatched. This TCR came from a man between 18 and 29 years old with active or convalescent COVID-19. The sequenced sample consisted of peripheral blood. The gene calls are TRBV10-3 and TRBJ2-1; 9 nucleotides match TRBD2. DNA of the CDR3: TGTGCCATCAGTGAGATCAGTAGCGGGAGTCCGAGGAATGAGCAGTTCTTC. It is translated as CAISEISSGSPRNEQFF.